The subject of this entry is one TCR beta chain. Its antigen is as yet unknown. Expressed TCRB transcripts were sequenced because the entire RNA isolate underwent reverse transcription. Data came from immunoSEQ multiplex PCR; TCRdb stores just in-frame clones and leaves some out. The sample shows roughly 140,000 clones, about 9.4% of them seen only once. The data stem from a study of beta chain features in type 1 diabetes. Whole-study findings and limits: Type 1 diabetes patients had moderately but significantly shorter TCRB CDR3s in all four CD4+ subsets.

V gave up 1 base and J gave up 5 bases; unmatched junction bases: 6. The length of the CDR3 is 16 residues. Germline V gene lookup returns CDR1 SGHVS and CDR2 FQNEAQ. The receptor was derived from a young man with type 1 diabetes. The material sequenced was central memory CD4+ T cells from blood. The chain links TRBV7-8 to TRBJ2-5, with 11 bases that match TRBD2. In DNA form, the CDR3 reads TGTGCCAGCAGCTTAGGAGGTAGCGGGAGGGCTGAGACCCAGTACTTC. It codes for CASSLGGSGRAETQYF.